This T cell receptor beta chain was recovered during a study of CD8 T cells in ankylosing spondylitis. Points from the study as a whole: In ankylosing spondylitis patients, matched synovial fluid reportedly showed significant enrichment of disease-linked clones. A CD8+ phenotype characterized the disease-linked clones, which were relatively rare in peripheral blood. One TCR beta motif, made up of under ten highly homologous variants, appeared characteristic of ankylosing spondylitis blood. Prior work had noted some motif variants in reactive arthritis blood and synovial fluid.

Germline CDR1 and CDR2: MNHEY and SMNVEV (reference sequence). Trimming shortened V by 6 bases and J by 6 bases, and 10 bases separated the two germline ends. This CDR3 spans 12 amino acids. With molecular barcodes, quantitative 5'-RACE was used to make the TCR beta libraries. TCRdb redid the calling of the 5' RACE reads with MiXCR, one entry per CDR3 protein. This table has more than 650,000 distinct CDR3 sequences, 10% to 15% appearing once. This clonotype was seen more than once but under ten times. Its antigen is not known. V usage is TRBV27 and J usage is TRBJ2-3; D is unclear. Sequencing used blood, either unsorted or a sorted T cell fraction (not recorded which). The receptor's source is a male donor with ankylosing spondylitis. The CDR3 DNA sequence: TGTGCCAGCAGCACCATTGAGGATACGCAGTATTTT. Encoded protein: CASSTIEDTQYF.